Sequencing of this T cell receptor beta chain was carried out in a study of T-cell memory formation after mild COVID-19. Whole-study context: TCR clusters largely stayed donor specific.

TCRdb used MiXCR to reprocess the 5' RACE reads, holding one entry per CDR3 protein. The sample has about 130,000 distinct CDR3 sequences; 17% are singletons. This clonotype came up a few times. Input material: PBMCs or a T cell subset sorted from them (not recorded which). This TCR was recovered from a man aged 18 to 29 who had mild COVID-19 (a few samples of this study predate the infection). Cell type and time point are not known.

CDR3 sequence (DNA): TGTGCCAGCAGCTTCAGGAGTTACAATGAGCAGTTCTTC. This translates into CASSFRSYNEQFF. This chain uses TRBV7-2 with TRBJ2-1, with D hard to call. CDR3 length: 13 residues. CDR1 is SGHTA and CDR2 is FQGNSA in the germline V gene. The ends were cut back, 3 bases at V and 4 bases at J, with 7 bases in the middle.